Sequencing of this T cell receptor beta chain was carried out in a study of T cells in Graves' hyperthyroidism and ophthalmopathy. General study results and limits: Most thyroid clonotypes that were expanded above 0.001 also turned up in blood.

Trimming took 6 bases from V and 7 from J; bases not matched to a gene: 16. Germline V gene lookup returns CDR1 KGHDR and CDR2 SFDVKD. The CDR3 has 16 residues. Notes on this clonotype: What it recognizes is unknown.

There were TCR beta CDR3 regions amplified from RNA transcripts. In the first-round RT-PCR of the TCR CDR3, the HTBI primer set was used. TCRdb ran MiXCR on the multiplex PCR reads and lists one entry per CDR3 protein. There are a few hundred thousand distinct CDR3 sequences in the sample; 12% to 15% occur only once, and roughly 35% lies in the top ten. Source material: blood. This chain links TRBV24-1 with TRBJ1-2, with 7 positions matching TRBD1. The clonotype comes from a woman aged 40 to 50 with Graves' ophthalmopathy. The CDR3 region is CATSPTGLDSYAGYTF. Here the CDR3 DNA reads TGTGCCACCAGTCCGACAGGGCTCGACTCATACGCTGGCTACACCTTC.